Presented here are 7 T cell receptor beta chains from one specimen sequenced in a study of blood T cell repertoires in COVID-19. Clones were sequenced by immunoSEQ multiplex PCR, and TCRdb holds only the in-frame ones, with some missing. The top ten hold more than 0.95% of the sample, which has around 380,000 clones, over 65% seen once. The sample comprised peripheral blood. These receptors were collected from a human donor with acute or convalescent COVID-19. The donor label of this sample is uncertain.

The rearrangement links TRBV7-8 to TRBJ2-7; 9 positions match TRBD2. The CDR3 covers 14 residues. The V gene's germline CDR1 is SGHVS and CDR2 FQNEAQ. Trimming removed 6 bases from V and 3 bases from J; junction bases left unmatched: 6. The chain's CDR3 is CASRLREGNYEQYF. The CDR3 nucleotides are TGTGCCAGCAGGTTGCGGGAGGGCAACTACGAGCAGTACTTC.

This sequence joins TRBV5-8 and TRBJ1-5, with 8 bases lining up with TRBD1. The CDR3 is 15 amino acids. The V and J ends lost 3 bases and 4 bases, in that order; junction bases with no gene match: 6. Germline CDR1 reads SGHTS; CDR2 reads YDEGEE. The CDR3 sequence is CASSYRQGSNQPQHF. CDR3 DNA sequence: TGTGCCAGCAGCTACCGACAGGGGTCAAATCAGCCCCAGCATTTT.

The gene calls are TRBV20-1 and TRBJ2-2; 15 nucleotides align to TRBD2. The CDR3 loop spans 17 amino acids. Germline CDR1 reads DFQATT; CDR2 reads SNEGSKA (reference sequence). The V and J ends lost 3 bases and 5 bases, in that order; junction bases with no gene match: 7. The CDR3 bases are TGCAGTGCTAGTGGACTAGCGGGAGGGGTGAAGACCGGGGAGCTGTTTTTT. Translated, it gives CSASGLAGGVKTGELFF.

The chain combines TRBV5-1 with TRBJ1-1; no definite D call. Trimming removed 0 bases at V and 2 bases at J, with 8 bases between. Germline assignment: CDR1 SGHRS and CDR2 YFSETQ. There are 14 residues in the CDR3. The CDR3 region has the DNA TGCGCCAGCAGCTTGGTACTCGATAACACTGAAGCTTTCTTT. This codes for CASSLVLDNTEAFF.

The gene calls are TRBV5-4 and TRBJ2-3, with a weak D call TRBD2 (7 bases). The germline V gene encodes CDR1 SGHNT and CDR2 YYREEE (reference sequence). The CDR3 extends over 14 amino acids. Trimming pared 5 bases from V and 3 bases from J, leaving 13 bases between. The chain's CDR3 is CASRRGGWTDTQYF. Written as DNA, the CDR3 is TGTGCCAGCAGAAGGGGGGGCTGGACAGATACGCAGTATTTT.

The CDR3 DNA sequence: TGCGCCAGCAGTGCAGGACAAAGCTATGGCTACACCTTC. Encoded protein: CASSAGQSYGYTF. The chain carries TRBV10-2 and TRBJ1-2; D is possibly TRBD1 (5 bases). V lost 4 bases and J 4 bases, leaving 10 bases between the germline ends. Germline values: CDR1 WSHSY, CDR2 SAAADI. The CDR3 totals 13 residues.

The chain couples TRBV27 to TRBJ1-1; D is unclear. Germline assignment: CDR1 MNHEY and CDR2 SMNVEV (reference sequence). Trimming left V 6 bases short and J 0 bases short, with 8 bases between. There are 13 residues in the CDR3. CDR3 region: CASRGIVNTEAFF. CDR3 bases: TGTGCCAGCAGGGGCATCGTGAACACTGAAGCTTTCTTT.